This T cell receptor (beta chain) was identified during a study of blood T cell repertoires in COVID-19. Overall study: Sites in the United States, Italy and Spain provided acute and convalescent COVID-19 samples. T cells, B-cell-depleted T cells, or PBMCs supplied cDNA or gDNA.

Germline CDR1 MNHNS, CDR2 SASEGT. V dropped 2 bases and J dropped 4; count of bases not matched to a gene: 4. The CDR3 totals 16 residues. Patients in Seattle were enrolled during active infection, then followed longitudinally. Authors' methods: Reference gene primer amplification gave estimated nucleated cell counts. TCRdb's table, derived via immunoSEQ multiplex PCR, lists solely in-frame clones and lacks some. Clone size and V and J calls were adopted from that table, with D and trimming inferred from the DNA. The sample carries about 50,000 clones, 80% to 90% recorded once. The receptor's source is an elderly woman with COVID-19, enrolled during active disease. Sequencing input: peripheral blood. The chain joins TRBV6-1 to TRBJ2-2, with TRBD1 matching over 10 bases. The CDR3 loop reads CASSEMGDRGTGELFF. The CDR3 DNA reads TGTGCCAGCAGTGAAATGGGGGACAGGGGCACCGGGGAGCTGTTTTTT.